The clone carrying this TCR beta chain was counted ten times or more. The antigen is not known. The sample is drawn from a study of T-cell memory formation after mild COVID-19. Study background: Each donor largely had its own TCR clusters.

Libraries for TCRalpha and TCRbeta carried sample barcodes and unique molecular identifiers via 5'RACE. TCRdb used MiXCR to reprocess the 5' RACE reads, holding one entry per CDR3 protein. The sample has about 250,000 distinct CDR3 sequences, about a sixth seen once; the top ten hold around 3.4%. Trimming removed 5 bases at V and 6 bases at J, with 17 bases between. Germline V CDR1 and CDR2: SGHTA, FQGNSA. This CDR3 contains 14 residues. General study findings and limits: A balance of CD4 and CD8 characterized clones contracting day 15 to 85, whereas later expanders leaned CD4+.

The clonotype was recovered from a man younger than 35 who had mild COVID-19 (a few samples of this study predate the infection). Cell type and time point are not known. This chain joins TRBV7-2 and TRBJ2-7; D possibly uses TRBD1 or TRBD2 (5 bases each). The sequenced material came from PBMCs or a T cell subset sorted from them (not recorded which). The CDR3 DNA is TGTGCCAGCAGCCCTACCAACATGGGGGTCGAGCAGTACTTC. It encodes CASSPTNMGVEQYF.